A selection of T cell receptor beta chains follows, all from one sample in a study of T-cell memory formation after mild COVID-19. TCRdb fed the 5' RACE reads into MiXCR, producing one record per CDR3 protein. Among about 430,000 distinct CDR3 sequences, about 24% were seen once, and the ten largest hold around 8.1%. Sequencing input: PBMCs or a T cell subset sorted from them (not recorded which). The source of these receptors is an adult woman who had mild COVID-19 (a few samples of this study predate the infection). Cell type and time point are not known. Each CDR3 is given with its conserved first and last residue. Each record gives: clone size, V gene, D gene, J gene, CDR3 DNA, CDR3 protein. The D gene is left open where the match is weak. Size values are once, few and many counts, or a class for expanded clones, and some rows have none.

>few|TRBV20-1|-|TRBJ2-7
TGCAGTGCTAGGCCCCCCGCCTACGAGCAGTACTTC
CSARPPAYEQYF
>-|TRBV19|TRBD1|TRBJ1-1
TGTGCCAGTAGTACCCCGACAGGGGCCGTGAACACTGAAGCTTTCTTT
CASSTPTGAVNTEAFF
>once|TRBV27|-|TRBJ1-5
TGTGCCAGCAGGTCGGAGGGCAATCAGCCCCAGCATTTT
CASRSEGNQPQHF
>-|TRBV19|-|TRBJ2-1
TGTGCCAGTAGTAGGGGGCGCGGGGTCAATGAGCAGTTCTTC
CASSRGRGVNEQFF
>-|TRBV5-1|TRBD1|TRBJ1-1
TGCGCCAGCAGGTTGGTCCCAGGGGGGAACACTGAAGCTTTCTTT
CASRLVPGGNTEAFF
>-|TRBV24-1|TRBD1|TRBJ2-5
TGTGCCACAGGACAGGGGGCGACCCAGTACTTC
CATGQGATQYF
>-|TRBV7-2|TRBD2|TRBJ2-7
TGTGCCAGCAGCTTAAGGGGGACTAGCCCGAAAGGTCACGAGCAGTACTTC
CASSLRGTSPKGHEQYF
>few|TRBV4-2|-|TRBJ2-7
TGTGCCAGCAGCCCCGACAGGGGACTACCCTACGAGCAGTACTTC
CASSPDRGLPYEQYF
>few|TRBV7-2|-|TRBJ2-7
TGTGCCAGCAGCACCTATGGCTCCTACGAGCAGTACTTC
CASSTYGSYEQYF
>-|TRBV18|TRBD1|TRBJ2-7
TGTGCCAGCTCACCTATTCTTTCCGGGACAGGGAGGGGCGAGCAGTACTTC
CASSPILSGTGRGEQYF
>-|TRBV9|-|TRBJ1-6
TGTGCCAGCAGCGTAGACGGGGATATAGATTCACCCCTCCACTTT
CASSVDGDIDSPLHF
>few|TRBV2|TRBD1|TRBJ2-1
TGTGCCACATGCCGGGACAGGGGGATCTATGAGCAGTTCTTC
CATCRDRGIYEQFF
>-|TRBV7-8|-|TRBJ1-1
TGTGCCAGCAGCTCTCAGTTAATGAACACTGAAGCTTTCTTT
CASSSQLMNTEAFF
>-|TRBV14|TRBD2|TRBJ2-7
TGTGCCAGCAGCCAAGGACTAGCGGGAGGATTCCACGAGCAGTACTTC
CASSQGLAGGFHEQYF
>few|TRBV4-1|-|TRBJ1-3
TGCGCCAGCAGCCCGATGGAGGGGGCTGGAAACACCATATATTTT
CASSPMEGAGNTIYF
>few|TRBV5-1|TRBD2|TRBJ2-3
TGCGCCAGCAGCGGGGGGACTAGCGATTATCCCAGCACAGATACGCAGTATTTT
CASSGGTSDYPSTDTQYF
>few|TRBV5-5|-|TRBJ2-7
TGTGCCAGCAGCTCCGAGCCCAGTCGGGCCTACGAGCAGTACTTC
CASSSEPSRAYEQYF
>-|TRBV25-1|-|TRBJ2-3
TGTGCCAGCAGTGGCGAGGGGGGTCCCGACACAGATACGCAGTATTTT
CASSGEGGPDTDTQYF
>-|TRBV4-1|TRBD1|TRBJ1-2
TGCGCCAGCAGCCAGCAGACAGGGGCTAACTATGGCTACACCTTC
CASSQQTGANYGYTF
>few|TRBV3-1|-|TRBJ1-1
TGTGCCAGCAGCCAACTTACCTTGGGACGGGTCACTGAAGCTTTCTTT
CASSQLTLGRVTEAFF
>few|TRBV29-1|-|TRBJ2-5
TGCAGCGTTGATAGGGATAGGGAGACCCAGTACTTC
CSVDRDRETQYF
>few|TRBV7-3|TRBD2|TRBJ2-1
TGTGCCAGCAGCTTACGGGGGACTAGGCTGAATGAGCAGTTCTTC
CASSLRGTRLNEQFF
>few|TRBV19|-|TRBJ1-3
TGTGCCAGCACCACAGGGAATGGAAACACCATATATTTT
CASTTGNGNTIYF
>-|TRBV7-6|-|TRBJ2-3
TGTGCCAGCAGCTCCCCTCCGGCTAGCACAGATACGCAGTATTTT
CASSSPPASTDTQYF
>-|TRBV9|-|TRBJ2-2
TGTGCCAGCAAGGGGGGCGGGGAGCTGTTTTTT
CASKGGGELFF
>few|TRBV20-1|-|TRBJ2-1
TGCAGTGCTCCTCGGACAGCTTCTAACAATGAGCAGTTCTTC
CSAPRTASNNEQFF